Below, one T cell receptor beta chain is given with its context. This sample was included in a study of blood T cell repertoires in COVID-19. On the study more broadly: Samples representing acute and convalescent COVID-19 were sourced from the United States, Italy and Spain. Sources were T cells, B-cell-depleted T cells, or PBMCs; the material itself was cDNA or gDNA.

In the original workflow: Reference gene primer amplification gave nucleated cell count estimates. The method was immunoSEQ multiplex PCR; TCRdb's version includes in-frame clones alone and lacks a portion of them. Clonal size and the V and J genes are those of that table, whereas D and trimming came from the DNA. The sample records about 230,000 clones, around 84% being singletons. Trimming took 1 base from V and 2 from J; bases not matched to a gene: 0. The CDR3 runs 15 residues. Germline V gives CDR1 MGHRA, CDR2 YSYEKL. The chain carries TRBV4-1 and TRBJ2-5; TRBD2 agrees at 11 bases. The sequenced sample was peripheral blood. The receptor's source is a man aged 40-49 years who had recovered from COVID-19. The CDR3 reads CASSQGTSGQETQYF. DNA of the CDR3: TGCGCCAGCAGCCAAGGGACTAGCGGGCAAGAGACCCAGTACTTC.